The rows below give T cell receptor beta chains drawn from one sample of a study of cytomegalovirus exposure and HLA in healthy donors. Sequenced by immunoSEQ multiplex PCR; TCRdb stores in-frame clones only, minus some. The sample has more than 100,000 clones, approximately 78% seen once. Sequencing was done on a sample of PBMCs. Source of these receptors: a woman between 40 and 55 years old in good health and CMV-seropositive. Both conserved end residues are part of each CDR3. D genes are given only for firm matches. Expanded clones are given a class, and other clones once, few, many or no size at all.

>TRBJ1-6|TRBV7-2|few|TRBD1
CASSLQGDVDSPLHF
TGTGCCAGCAGCTTGCAGGGGGATGTAGATTCACCCCTCCACTTT
>TRBJ1-1|TRBV5-1|few|NA
CASSYGSGTEAFF
TGCGCCAGCAGCTACGGTTCAGGCACTGAAGCTTTCTTT
>TRBJ2-7|TRBV5-6|NA|TRBD1
CASSLGPGQRFYEQYF
TGTGCCAGCAGCCTGGGGCCGGGACAGCGATTCTACGAGCAGTACTTC
>TRBJ1-2|TRBV7-2|NA|TRBD1
CASSSGQIGGYTF
TGTGCCAGCAGCTCGGGACAGATCGGTGGCTACACCTTC
>TRBJ1-1|TRBV5-6|NA|TRBD1
CASTTWGTVNTEAFF
TGTGCCAGCACCACCTGGGGGACAGTGAACACTGAAGCTTTCTTT
>TRBJ1-6|TRBV11-2|NA|NA
CASSLASYNSPLHF
TGTGCCAGCAGCTTGGCTAGTTATAATTCACCCCTCCACTTT
>TRBJ1-2|TRBV19|NA|NA
CASSIMGTNYGYTF
TGTGCCAGTAGTATCATGGGGACAAACTATGGCTACACCTTC
>TRBJ2-7|TRBV5-8|few|NA
CASSLDSGLEQYF
TGTGCCAGCAGCTTGGATTCAGGACTCGAGCAGTACTTC
>TRBJ1-1|TRBV9|few|NA
CASSVYPGQNTEAFF
TGTGCCAGCAGCGTATATCCAGGTCAGAACACTGAAGCTTTCTTT
>TRBJ1-2|TRBV6-6|few|NA
CASSYFWGTGLGYTF
TGTGCCAGCAGTTACTTCTGGGGAACAGGTCTGGGCTACACCTTC
>TRBJ2-1|TRBV9|NA|NA
CASSVADLAYNEQFF
TGTGCCAGCAGCGTAGCAGATCTTGCTTACAATGAGCAGTTCTTC
>TRBJ1-3|TRBV7-2|NA|NA
CASSPDSPGNTIYF
TGTGCCAGCAGCCCGGACAGTCCTGGAAACACCATATATTTT
>TRBJ1-2|TRBV18|NA|NA
CASSPGLENYGYTF
TGTGCCAGCTCACCGGGACTTGAAAACTATGGCTACACCTTC
>TRBJ1-1|TRBV29-1|NA|NA
CSVETGSFTEAFF
TGCAGCGTTGAAACAGGGTCTTTTACTGAAGCTTTCTTT
>TRBJ1-4|TRBV9|NA|TRBD1
CASSAQTGTNEKLFF
TGTGCCAGCAGCGCGCAGACAGGGACTAATGAAAAACTGTTTTTT
>TRBJ2-7|TRBV6-5|NA|NA
CASSLGRNYEQYF
TGTGCCAGCAGTCTCGGCAGGAACTACGAGCAGTACTTC
>TRBJ2-3|TRBV5-1|few|TRBD2
CASTRGGSTDTQYF
TGCGCCAGCACCCGCGGGGGGAGCACAGATACGCAGTATTTT